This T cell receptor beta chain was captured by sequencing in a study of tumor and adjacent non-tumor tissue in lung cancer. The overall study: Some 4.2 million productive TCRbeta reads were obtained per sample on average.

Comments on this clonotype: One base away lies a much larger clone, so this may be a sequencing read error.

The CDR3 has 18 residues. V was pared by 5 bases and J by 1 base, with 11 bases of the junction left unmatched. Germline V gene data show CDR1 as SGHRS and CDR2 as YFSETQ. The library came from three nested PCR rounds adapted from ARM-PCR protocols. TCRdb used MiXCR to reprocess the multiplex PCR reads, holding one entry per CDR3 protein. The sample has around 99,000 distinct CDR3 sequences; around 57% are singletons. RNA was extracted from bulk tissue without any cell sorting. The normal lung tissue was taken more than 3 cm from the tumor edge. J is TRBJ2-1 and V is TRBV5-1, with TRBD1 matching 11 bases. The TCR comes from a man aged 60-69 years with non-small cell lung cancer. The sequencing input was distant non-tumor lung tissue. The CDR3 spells CASSYGQGASFSYNEQFF. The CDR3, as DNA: TGCGCCAGCAGTTACGGACAGGGGGCTTCTTTTTCCTACAATGAGCAGTTCTTC. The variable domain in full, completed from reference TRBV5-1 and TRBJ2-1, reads KAGVTQTPRYLIKTRGQQVTLSCSPISGHRSVSWYQQTPGQGLQFLFEYFSETQRNKGNFPGRFSGRQFSNSRSEMNVSTLELGDSALYLCASSYGQGASFSYNEQFFGPGTRLTVL.